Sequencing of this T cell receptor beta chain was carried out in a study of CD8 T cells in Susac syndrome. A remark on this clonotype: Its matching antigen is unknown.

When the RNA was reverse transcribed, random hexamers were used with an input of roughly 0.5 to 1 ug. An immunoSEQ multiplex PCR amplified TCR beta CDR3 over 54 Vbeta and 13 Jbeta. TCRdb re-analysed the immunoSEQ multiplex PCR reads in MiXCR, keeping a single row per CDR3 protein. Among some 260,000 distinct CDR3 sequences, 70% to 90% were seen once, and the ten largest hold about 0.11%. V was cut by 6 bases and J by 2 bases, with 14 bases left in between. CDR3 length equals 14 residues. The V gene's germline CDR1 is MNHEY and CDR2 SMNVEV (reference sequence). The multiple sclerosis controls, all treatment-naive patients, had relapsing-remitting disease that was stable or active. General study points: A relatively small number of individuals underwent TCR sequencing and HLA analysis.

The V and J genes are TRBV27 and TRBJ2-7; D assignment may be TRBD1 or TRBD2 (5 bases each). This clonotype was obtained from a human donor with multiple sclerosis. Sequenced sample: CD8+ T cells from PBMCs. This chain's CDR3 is CASRTSQEAYEQYF. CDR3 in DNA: TGTGCCAGCAGAACTTCACAGGAGGCCTACGAGCAGTACTTC.